This TCR beta chain was observed in a study of OX40 agonist ivuxolimab in advanced cancers. Study context: Allowance was made for prior anti-PD-1, anti-PD-L1 or anti-CTLA-4 therapy, and about 37% had some. Study results and caveats: Within 6 weeks, CD4+ and CD8+ blood T cells expanded clonally at 0.1 to 3.0 mg/kg.

Generated by immunoSEQ multiplex PCR, the TCRdb table keeps only in-frame clones and is missing some. This table holds about 61,000 clones, approximately 89% found once. In regard to this clone: Its target is not known.

This CDR3 region has 16 residues. Germline V lookup: CDR1 PRHDT, CDR2 FYEKMQ (reference sequence). V lost 7 bases and J lost 0, with 13 bases in between. The sequenced sample was CD4+ or CD8+ T cells sorted from blood, obtained in a trial of the OX40 agonist ivuxolimab. This receptor was identified in an adult with an advanced solid tumor such as melanoma, head and neck, liver or kidney cancer. The V call is TRBV13, the J call TRBJ1-6; D remains unclear. CDR3: CASTKQDFSYNSPLHF. DNA of the CDR3: TGTGCCAGCACAAAGCAGGACTTCTCCTATAATTCACCCCTCCACTTT.